This TCR beta chain was documented in a study of regulatory T cells in long-lasting Graves disease. Background on the study: Graves' patients with a new diagnosis had received antithyroid drugs under 3 months. Whole-study findings and limits: TCR diversity was lower in persistent Graves' patients (versus newly diagnosed ones).

Note on this clonotype: Its target is not known.

Assembly of TCR beta libraries relied on iRepertoire HTBI primers together with Arm-PCR of CDR3 regions. Using its own MiXCR run on the multiplex PCR reads, TCRdb lists one record per CDR3 protein. Seen here are around 250,000 distinct CDR3 sequences, roughly 18% observed once, and the top ten hold 12% to 15%. Time point given: newly diagnosed GD, antithyroid drugs for less than 3 months. PBMC RNA was the source of the TCR library. These data also formed part of another study, on T cells in Graves' hyperthyroidism and ophthalmopathy. As that report states: Initially, a first-round RT-PCR of the TCR CDR3 employed the HTBI primer set.

This clonotype was obtained from a woman aged 30 to 39 with Graves disease. Here the sequenced sample was peripheral blood mononuclear cells (PBMCs), taken at new diagnosis, from a patient treated with antithyroid drugs.

The chain's CDR3 is CASSLETGGPNTGELFF. Written as DNA, the CDR3 is TGTGCCAGCAGCCTTGAGACAGGGGGCCCGAACACCGGGGAGCTGTTTTTT. The chain is built from TRBV3-1 and TRBJ2-2, with TRBD1 identical over 10 bases. The length of the CDR3 is 17 residues. Germline trimming cut 4 bases from V and 0 bases from J; bases unmatched to any gene: 5. Germline CDR1 reads LGHDT; CDR2 reads YNNKEL (reference sequence).